This T cell receptor (beta chain) originates from a study of T cells after posttransplantation cyclophosphamide. General study points: Blood and skin or GI T cell repertoires showed limited TRB overlap.

TCRdb's table, derived via immunoSEQ multiplex PCR, lists solely in-frame clones and lacks some. The profile covers some 45,000 clones, with 90% appearing a single time and 2% to 2.5% taken by the ten largest. Of note for this clone: Its specificity is unknown.

Germline CDR1 and CDR2: SEHNR and FQNEAQ (reference sequence). The CDR3 consists of 18 residues. With 1 base removed from V and 3 bases from J, the gap between germline ends came to 19 bases. A marrow graft followed busulfan-fludarabine conditioning, with cyclophosphamide on days +3 and +4. The receptor was isolated from a male patient between 60 and 69 years old who received an allogeneic stem cell transplant from a related donor and was CMV-positive. A share of the T cells may be of graft donor origin. Sequenced material: PBMCs, taken around 67 days after allogeneic stem cell transplant with posttransplant cyclophosphamide. The chain carries TRBV7-9 and TRBJ1-3, with TRBD1 as a possible D gene (6 bases). The CDR3 loop reads CASSLGWDVSRGGNTIYF. CDR3 DNA sequence: TGTGCCAGCAGCTTAGGGTGGGATGTCTCCAGGGGTGGAAACACCATATATTTT.